One T cell receptor beta chain is described in this entry. Its antigen is undetermined. Primers included in the PCR were 60 Vbeta and 13 Jbeta primers. Authors' analysis steps: Later analysis identified tens of millions of unique TCR beta chains, approximately 11 million shared. Repertoires were generated with immunoSEQ multiplex PCR, while TCRdb's copy carries only in-frame clones and drops some. The DNA was the basis for D and trimming; V, J and clone size are from that table. This sample's clone table lists some 160,000 clones. Though nominally healthy at sampling, donors likely had unrecorded immune exposures. The germline V gene has CDR1 SGHTA and CDR2 FQGNSA. The CDR3 runs to 18 residues. J was trimmed by 0 bases and V by 4 bases; bases with no gene match: 11. The source of the sample is a study of cytomegalovirus exposure and HLA in healthy donors. Points from the study as a whole: In a later analysis, DRB1 alleles had the most associated TCRs; HLA-C alleles the fewest.

What was sequenced was PBMCs. This sequence joins TRBV7-2 and TRBJ2-3; 9 bases map to TRBD2. This clonotype was obtained from a man under 40 in good health and CMV-seronegative. This CDR3 reads CASSSKVPSGTSTDTQYF. The CDR3 nucleotides are TGTGCCAGCAGCTCGAAGGTCCCTAGCGGGACTAGCACAGATACGCAGTATTTT. Full variable domain (outside the CDR3, taken from reference TRBV7-2 and TRBJ2-3): GAGVSQSPSNKVTEKGKDVELRCDPISGHTALYWYRQSLGQGLEFLIYFQGNSAPDKSGLPSDRFSAERTGGSVSTLTIQRTQQEDSAVYLCASSSKVPSGTSTDTQYFGPGTRLTVL.